This passage covers 31 T cell receptor beta chains from one sample sequenced in a study of T cell repertoires in cytomegalovirus infection. TCRdb independently ran MiXCR on the reads; one entry per CDR3 protein. The table records about 71,000 distinct CDR3 sequences, 20% of them present only once. These receptors have no known antigen. The source material was CD8+ T cells from cultured PBMCs, sampled from culture after CMV antigen stimulation. All receptors derive from a human donor in good health (CMV status not recorded). Some clones in this sample may be carry-over from other donors' samples.

As for this clonotype: One junction end disagrees with the germline gene, perhaps due to a read error. Here the CDR3 DNA reads TGTGCTAGCAGCTTAGCGACAGGGACCCCCTACGAGCAGTACTTC. It is translated as CASSLATGTPYEQYF. The chain is built from TRBV7-6 and TRBJ2-7; 7 bases are shared with TRBD1. CDR3 length: 15 amino acids. Germline CDR1 and CDR2: SGHVS and FNYEAQ. Full variable domain (outside the CDR3, taken from reference TRBV7-6 and TRBJ2-7): GAGVSQSPRYKVTKRGQDVALRCDPISGHVSLYWYRQALGQGPEFLTYFNYEAQQDKSGLPNDRFSAERPEGSISTLTIQRTEQRDSAMYRCASSLATGTPYEQYFGPGTRLTVT.

This clonotype has only a few counts. The J gene is TRBJ2-4, the V gene TRBV27; 11 bases align to TRBD1. CDR1 and CDR2 from the germline V gene are MNHEY and SMNVEV (reference sequence). After removal of 5 bases from V and 6 bases from J, the junction contained 9 bases not matched to a gene. CDR3 size: 16 residues. The CDR3 coding sequence is TGTGCCAGCAGTCCCCCAACCGGGACAGGGGGAAACATTCAGTACTTC. It is translated as CASSPPTGTGGNIQYF.

V usage is TRBV12-3 or TRBV12-4 and J usage is TRBJ2-7; D may match TRBD1 or TRBD2 (5 bases each). This CDR3 contains 14 residues. The germline V and J ends were trimmed by 4 bases and 6 bases, with 16 bases remaining between them. For the CDR3, the DNA is TGTGCCAGCAGTTCCGGGACGGGGATAAGCGAGCAGTACTTC. This sequence encodes CASSSGTGISEQYF.

The chain carries TRBV28 and TRBJ2-7; 8 positions match TRBD2. CDR3 length: 15 residues. Germline V gene sequence: CDR1 MDHEN, CDR2 SYDVKM. Trimming cost V 4 bases and J 2 bases; bases outside gene matches: 7. As DNA, the CDR3 is TGTGCCAGCAGTTCCTGGGATAGCGGGACCTACGAGCAGTACTTC. This codes for CASSSWDSGTYEQYF.

This clonotype was observed a handful of times. The chain carries TRBV7-2 and TRBJ2-3, with TRBD1 as a possible D gene (6 bases). The V end lost 5 bases, the J end lost 5 bases, and 11 bases lay between the germline ends. The CDR3 covers 13 residues. Germline CDR1 SGHTA, CDR2 FQGNSA. In DNA, the CDR3 is TGTGCCAGCAGCAAAAGGGGGAGAGATACGCAGTATTTT. As protein: CASSKRGRDTQYF.

The chain couples TRBV4-1 to TRBJ2-1, with 10 nucleotides matching TRBD2. V shed 1 base and J 4 bases; nucleotides not matched to a gene: 4. CDR1 MGHRA and CDR2 YSYEKL come from the germline V gene. The CDR3 spans 16 residues. CDR3 protein: CASSQGDSGGYNEQFF. CDR3 bases: TGCGCCAGCAGCCAAGGTGATAGCGGGGGGTACAATGAGCAGTTCTTC.

This clonotype has just a few counts. The gene calls are TRBV7-2 and TRBJ2-1, with TRBD1 matching 8 bases. The CDR3 has 18 residues. Germline V CDR1 and CDR2: SGHTA, FQGNSA. V dropped 1 base and J dropped 0; count of bases not matched to a gene: 8. The CDR3, as DNA: TGTGCCAGCAGCTTAGACTTCCGGGACAGGTCCTCCTACAATGAGCAGTTCTTC. Translated: CASSLDFRDRSSYNEQFF.

The genes are TRBV7-2 and TRBJ1-2, with D possibly being TRBD1 (5 bases). The CDR3 runs 11 residues. Germline V gives CDR1 SGHTA, CDR2 FQGNSA. Trimming removed 4 bases at V and 8 bases at J, with 8 bases between. This CDR3 is CASSSRGGYTF. CDR3 sequence (DNA): TGTGCCAGCAGCTCACGGGGCGGCTACACCTTC.

This clonotype has just a few counts. The gene calls are TRBV4-3 and TRBJ1-2; 7 nucleotides align to TRBD1. Unmatched junction bases numbered 9, after V lost 8 bases and J lost 3 bases. This CDR3 has 14 amino acids. Germline V lookup: CDR1 LGHNA, CDR2 YSLEER. Here the CDR3 DNA reads TGCGCCAGCCGCGGGGTAGGGGGCGACTATGGCTACACCTTC. It is translated as CASRGVGGDYGYTF.

The rearrangement links TRBV7-3 to TRBJ2-5; the D gene is possibly TRBD1 (6 bases). Germline lookup yields CDR1 SGHTA and CDR2 FQGTGA. The V gene lost 2 bases and the J gene lost 5 bases, with 15 bases spanning the gap. The CDR3 has 15 amino acids. In DNA, the CDR3 is TGTGCCAGCAGCTTAGGACAGCTACTCTTGGAGACCCAGTACTTC. Its translation is CASSLGQLLLETQYF.

This chain links TRBV10-3 with TRBJ2-5, with no clear D. V was pared by 3 bases and J by 4 bases, with 9 bases between. Germline V CDR1 and CDR2: ENHRY, SYGVKD. This CDR3 is 13 amino acids long. The CDR3 DNA sequence: TGTGCCATCAGTGAATTGTATTCAGAGACCCAGTACTTC. It is translated as CAISELYSETQYF.

This clonotype showed up just a few times. CDR3 protein: CASSLDGLEVPEQYF. The CDR3 coding sequence is TGTGCCAGCAGCTTAGATGGACTAGAAGTGCCTGAGCAGTACTTC. The rearrangement joins TRBV7-2 to TRBJ2-7; TRBD2 matches at 7 bases. The junction had 10 bases not matched to a gene; V was cut back by 1 base and J by 7 bases. CDR1 SGHTA and CDR2 FQGNSA come from the germline V gene. There are 15 residues in the CDR3.

The chain combines TRBV23-1 with TRBJ1-2; D is undetermined. TRBV23-1 is given ORF status, its function remaining uncertain. Trimming removed 1 base at V and 8 bases at J, with 17 bases between. CDR3 length: 15 residues. The CDR3 nucleotides read TGCGCCAGCAGTCAATTATTGCCGGGAAGGCGCGGCTACACCTTC. Its protein product is CASSQLLPGRRGYTF.

There are a few counts of this clonotype. This chain joins TRBV15 and TRBJ1-2; D may be TRBD1 (6 bases). In germline, CDR1 is LNHNV, CDR2 YYDKDF (reference sequence). The CDR3 covers 14 residues. The V gene lost 0 bases and the J gene lost 7 bases, with 12 bases spanning the gap. The CDR3 DNA follows: TGTGCCACCAGCAGAGAACTAACAGGGAGTGGCTACACCTTC. Translation: CATSRELTGSGYTF.

J is TRBJ2-3 and V is TRBV7-9, with unresolved D. The CDR3 spans 11 residues. The V gene lost 5 bases and the J gene lost 5 bases, with 5 bases spanning the gap. Germline V gives CDR1 SEHNR, CDR2 FQNEAQ (reference sequence). This CDR3 reads CASSRVDTQYF. The CDR3 bases are TGTGCCAGCAGCCGAGTAGATACGCAGTATTTT.

This clonotype was seen a handful of times. This sequence joins TRBV7-9 and TRBJ1-2; 10 bases fit TRBD1. The CDR3 has 14 amino acids. V lost 6 bases and J lost 7; bases outside the gene matches: 8. Per the germline V gene, CDR1 is SEHNR and CDR2 is FQNEAQ (reference sequence). The CDR3 DNA reads TGTGCCAGCAGTTCTACCGGGACAGGGGTTGGCTACACCTTC. Its protein product is CASSSTGTGVGYTF.

This clonotype was seen a handful of times. The rearrangement uses TRBV7-9 and TRBJ2-7; tentatively, D is TRBD1 or TRBD2 (5 bases each). CDR1 and CDR2 (germline): SEHNR, FQNEAQ (reference sequence). Trimming shortened V by 3 bases and J by 1 base, and 13 bases separated the two germline ends. CDR3 length: 15 amino acids. CDR3 bases: TGTGCCAGCAGCTTCTACGGGACGGTTTCCTACGAGCAGTACTTC. Protein: CASSFYGTVSYEQYF. Using reference TRBV7-9 and TRBJ2-7 for the parts outside the CDR3, the full variable domain is DTGVSQNPRHKITKRGQNVTFRCDPISEHNRLYWYRQTLGQGPEFLTYFQNEAQLEKSRLLSDRFSAERPKGSFSTLEIQRTEQGDSAMYLCASSFYGTVSYEQYFGPGTRLTVT.

This clonotype came up many times. In nucleotides, the CDR3 is TGTGCCAGCAGCTTAGCGGGGGTTGGGGCTCGCACTGAAGCTTTCTTT. This sequence encodes CASSLAGVGARTEAFF. The V call is TRBV7-2, the J call TRBJ1-1, with D perhaps TRBD1 (5 bases). Germline CDR1 SGHTA, CDR2 FQGNSA. The CDR3 consists of 16 residues. Trimming removed 0 bases from V and 4 bases from J, with 15 bases in between.

There are a few counts of this clonotype. The V call is TRBV7-2, the J call TRBJ2-3, with 14 bases aligning to TRBD2. CDR1 SGHTA and CDR2 FQGNSA come from the germline V gene. Trimming cost V 5 bases and J 0 bases; bases outside gene matches: 10. The CDR3 is made up of 19 amino acids. CDR3 loop: CASSPDWGLAGVSTDTQYF. DNA of the CDR3: TGTGCCAGCAGCCCCGACTGGGGACTAGCGGGGGTAAGCACAGATACGCAGTATTTT.

V gene TRBV28 combines with J gene TRBJ2-7, with a possible D match to TRBD2 (5 bases). CDR1 MDHEN and CDR2 SYDVKM come from the germline V gene. The CDR3 contains 13 residues. V lost 3 bases and J lost 1, with 7 bases in between. Here the CDR3 reads CASSFEGSYEQYF. CDR3 nucleotide sequence: TGTGCCAGCAGTTTCGAGGGATCCTACGAGCAGTACTTC.

This clonotype was seen a few times. The chain couples TRBV7-3 to TRBJ2-3, with D perhaps assigned TRBD1 or TRBD2 (5 bases each). The CDR3 covers 16 residues. From germline, CDR1 is SGHTA and CDR2 FQGTGA. Trimming removed 5 bases at V and 0 bases at J, with 15 bases between. CDR3 DNA sequence: TGTGCCAGCAGCCAGGGAGTGAGGTCTAGCACAGATACGCAGTATTTT. This gives the protein CASSQGVRSSTDTQYF.

This clonotype was detected only once. The V gene is TRBV12-3 or TRBV12-4, the J gene TRBJ2-1, with TRBD2 as a possible D gene (5 bases). Trimming cost V 5 bases and J 5 bases, with 13 bases left between them. This CDR3 comprises 14 residues. CDR3 protein: CASSPLRAHNEQFF. DNA for the CDR3: TGTGCCAGCAGTCCACTGAGGGCCCACAATGAGCAGTTCTTC.

The table lists this clonotype with many counts. The V call is TRBV7-2, the J call TRBJ2-3, with 7 bases aligning to TRBD1. CDR1 SGHTA and CDR2 FQGNSA come from the germline V gene. V trimming: 5 bases; J trimming: 0 bases; junction bases outside the gene matches: 11. The CDR3 is 17 amino acids. CDR3 bases: TGTGCCAGCAGCCCTCCCCGGACAGGACCTAGCACAGATACGCAGTATTTT. Residues: CASSPPRTGPSTDTQYF. The full variable domain, with the rest looked up from reference TRBV7-2 and TRBJ2-3, is GAGVSQSPSNKVTEKGKDVELRCDPISGHTALYWYRQSLGQGLEFLIYFQGNSAPDKSGLPSDRFSAERTGGSVSTLTIQRTQQEDSAVYLCASSPPRTGPSTDTQYFGPGTRLTVL.

The gene calls are TRBV28 and TRBJ2-1, with TRBD2 matching 11 bases. Germline V CDR1 and CDR2: MDHEN, SYDVKM. Unmatched junction bases numbered 8, after V lost 3 bases and J lost 13 bases. This CDR3 has 14 amino acids. This CDR3 is CASSFSLAGGLQFF. The CDR3 DNA is TGTGCCAGCAGTTTCTCCCTAGCGGGGGGCCTACAGTTCTTC.

This chain joins TRBV7-6 and TRBJ2-5; the D call may be TRBD1 or TRBD2 (6 bases each). V lost 6 bases, J lost 1 base, and 12 bases lay in between. Germline assignment: CDR1 SGHVS and CDR2 FNYEAQ. The CDR3 totals 14 residues. Here the CDR3 DNA reads TGTGCCAGCAGACCTGGGGGGCTCCAAGAGACCCAGTACTTC. Its protein is CASRPGGLQETQYF.

The sample holds a few counts of this clonotype. The genes are TRBV9 and TRBJ1-2, with D uncertain. From germline, CDR1 is SGDLS and CDR2 YYNGEE. The CDR3 runs to 14 residues. Trimming pared 3 bases from V and 4 bases from J, leaving 13 bases between. For the CDR3, the DNA is TGTGCCAGCAGCGCCGGTGGCAAGTTCTATGGCTACACCTTC. Encoded protein: CASSAGGKFYGYTF.

This clonotype appeared a few times. The rearrangement links TRBV28 to TRBJ2-7; weak D call: TRBD1 (5 bases). The CDR3 loop spans 12 amino acids. The V end lost 8 bases, the J end lost 3 bases, and 11 bases lay between the germline ends. Germline CDR1 and CDR2: MDHEN and SYDVKM. The CDR3 sequence is CASETVDYEQYF. The DNA for the CDR3 is TGTGCCAGCGAGACAGTCGACTACGAGCAGTACTTC. Combining the CDR3 with reference TRBV28 and TRBJ2-7 gives the whole variable domain DVKVTQSSRYLVKRTGEKVFLECVQDMDHENMFWYRQDPGLGLRLIYFSYDVKMKEKGDIPEGYSVSREKKERFSLILESASTNQTSMYLCASETVDYEQYFGPGTRLTVT.

The chain carries TRBV7-6 and TRBJ2-6; no clear D gene. V was pared by 5 bases and J by 0 bases, with 8 bases between. The germline V gene has CDR1 SGHVS and CDR2 FNYEAQ. CDR3 length: 15 residues. CDR3: CASSPALSGANVLTF. CDR3 nucleotides: TGTGCCAGCAGCCCCGCTCTCTCTGGGGCCAACGTCCTGACTTTC.

This clonotype was detected only a few times. The genes are TRBV4-2 and TRBJ2-7; possibly TRBD2 for D (5 bases). Looked up from germline, CDR1 is LGHNA and CDR2 is YNFKEQ. Trimming shortened V by 4 bases and J by 6 bases, and 13 bases separated the two germline ends. The CDR3 has 13 residues. Here the CDR3 DNA reads TGTGCCAGCAGCCCTGCCACCGGAGGCGAGCAGTACTTC. Protein: CASSPATGGEQYF.

This clonotype was seen a few times. V usage is TRBV11-2 and J usage is TRBJ2-3, with 9 positions matching TRBD2. The V segment lost 5 bases and the J segment 3 bases; nucleotides outside the gene matches: 9. Germline V gene data show CDR1 as SGHAT and CDR2 as FQNNGV. The CDR3 has 16 residues. The CDR3 reads CASSPEGGGATDTQYF. In DNA, the CDR3 is TGTGCCAGCAGCCCCGAGGGCGGGGGGGCTACAGATACGCAGTATTTT. The whole variable domain, remainder taken from reference TRBV11-2 and TRBJ2-3, is EAGVAQSPRYKIIEKRQSVAFWCNPISGHATLYWYQQILGQGPKLLIQFQNNGVVDDSQLPKDRFSAERLKGVDSTLKIQPAKLEDSAVYLCASSPEGGGATDTQYFGPGTRLTVL.

The chain joins TRBV5-5 to TRBJ1-5, with D unresolved. This CDR3 is 15 amino acids long. V was shortened by 4 bases and J by 1 base, with 12 bases between the two germline ends. Germline CDR1 reads SGHKS; CDR2 reads YYEKEE (reference sequence). The CDR3 protein is CASSDGSPSNQPQHF. Here the CDR3 DNA reads TGTGCCAGCAGCGACGGTTCTCCCAGCAATCAGCCCCAGCATTTT.